This T cell receptor beta chain was recorded in a study of vaccination effects on CD4 cells after COVID-19. Study-level information: Participants were given two doses of BNT162b2 or mRNA-1273 vaccine.

Antigen-specific CD4+ T cells were expanded with viral peptide pools in the ViraFEST assay before sequencing. Investigators separated out CD4+ T cells once about eleven days of culture had passed. A PCR test confirmed that the person had SARS-CoV-2 infection between March and December 2020. Researchers reported culturing approximately 1.8 million PBMC in each well, adding about 9.5 IU/ml IL-2 and about 10 ug/ml peptides. Cultures received IL-2 medium that replaced half the medium on days 3 and 7. A word on this clone: What it binds is not known.

Generated by immunoSEQ multiplex PCR, the TCRdb table keeps only in-frame clones and is missing some. In the table there are fewer than 60,000 clones, more than 65% of which are singletons. Germline V CDR1 and CDR2: KGHSH, LQKENI. The CDR3 runs to 17 residues. The V gene lost 3 bases and the J gene lost 0 bases, with 15 bases spanning the gap. The genes are TRBV18 and TRBJ1-3, with D tentatively TRBD1 (6 bases). Source: CD4+ T cells from PBMCs cultured with HIV peptides, taken before COVID-19 vaccination. Sample subset: HIV-1 Nef peptide pool negative control/reference culture. This receptor was identified in a human donor who had a prior SARS-CoV-2 infection. The chain's CDR3 is CASSPYGGEDSGNTIYF. Here the CDR3 DNA reads TGTGCCAGCTCACCTTACGGGGGCGAAGACTCTGGAAACACCATATATTTT.